The entry below describes one T cell receptor beta chain. Germline loops: CDR1 MNHEY, CDR2 SMNVEV (reference sequence). There are 17 residues in the CDR3. V dropped 7 bases and J dropped 4; count of bases not matched to a gene: 10. This record comes from a study of technical replicates of blood from a few donors. Repertoires were generated with immunoSEQ multiplex PCR, while TCRdb's copy carries only in-frame clones and drops some. The table lists fewer than 65,000 clones, around 87% of them singletons. The J gene is TRBJ2-1, the V gene TRBV27; TRBD2 matches at 13 bases. This clonotype was sampled from a human donor in good health. Some clones in this sample may be carry-over from other donors' samples. Sequenced sample: PBMCs. The CDR3 is CASTPSTSGRLYNEQFF. CDR3 sequence (DNA): TGTGCCAGCACCCCGTCGACTAGCGGGAGGCTGTACAATGAGCAGTTCTTC.